This T cell receptor beta chain was captured in a study of shared clonotypes between healthy human individuals. Donors, without exception, were Caucasian adults residing in Nashville, Tennessee. The protocol was immunoSEQ multiplex PCR, while the TCRdb copy is restricted to in-frame clones and leaves out a portion. The table lists about 2.3 million clones, approximately 93% of them singletons. Germline V gene data show CDR1 as SGHVS and CDR2 as FQNEAQ. V lost 3 bases to trimming and J lost 5 bases; unmatched junction nucleotides: 5. The length of the CDR3 is 14 residues. The sample comprised naive CD4+ T cells from PBMCs. Indicated subset: CD45RA+ positively selected. This receptor was obtained from a man younger than 35 in good health. Some clones in this sample may be carry-over from other donors' samples. The rearrangement joins TRBV7-8 to TRBJ1-2; 8 positions match TRBD1. CDR3 residues: CASSLNDRGYGYTF. In DNA form, the CDR3 reads TGTGCCAGCAGCTTGAACGACAGGGGTTATGGCTACACCTTC.